This is a list of T cell receptor beta chains from one sample in a study of blood T cell repertoires in COVID-19. Assay: immunoSEQ multiplex PCR; the TCRdb copy retains only in-frame clones and omits some. The sample has about 250,000 clones, around 86% seen once. Sequencing was done on a sample of peripheral blood. The receptors stem from an older woman who had recovered from COVID-19. Both conserved end residues are part of each CDR3. The D gene is left open where the match is weak. Size is stated for part of the rows, as once, few or many counts, or as a class when the clone is expanded.

v_call	j_call	clone_size	d_call	cdr3_nt	cdr3_aa
TRBV5-1	TRBJ2-7	-	-	TGCGCCAGCAGTCCAGGGGGGCCCTCCTACGAGCAGTACTTC	CASSPGGPSYEQYF
TRBV7-9	TRBJ2-5	-	-	TGTGCCACGGCCCCTTGGGCCTGGGAGACCCAGTACTTC	CATAPWAWETQYF
TRBV23-1	TRBJ1-2	-	TRBD1	TGCGCTTCGGACAGGCTAGGAGACACTAACTATGGCTACACCTTC	CASDRLGDTNYGYTF
TRBV5-1	TRBJ1-2	-	TRBD1	TGCGCCAGCAGCTTTGGGACAGGGGACTATGGCTACACCTTC	CASSFGTGDYGYTF
TRBV6-6	TRBJ1-5	-	-	TGTGCCAGCAGGAGGACATTTTATAGCAATCAGCCCCAGCATTTT	CASRRTFYSNQPQHF
TRBV10-2	TRBJ2-1	-	-	TGCGCCAGCAGCCCCCGCGGGGAGTGGGGCGATGAGCAGTTCTTC	CASSPRGEWGDEQFF
TRBV3-1/TRBV3-2	TRBJ1-2	-	-	TGTGCCAGCAGCACCCGGGACACCCCCCTAGGGGGCTACACCTTC	CASSTRDTPLGGYTF
TRBV19	TRBJ1-2	few	-	TGTGCCAGTAGGGACGGGGTTTATGGCTACACCTTC	CASRDGVYGYTF
TRBV2	TRBJ1-1	-	TRBD1	TGTGCCAGCGATGACAGGGGGAACACTGAAGCTTTCTTT	CASDDRGNTEAFF
TRBV7-9	TRBJ1-2	-	TRBD1	TGTGCCAGCAGCTTAGAGGGGGCCCACAGTGGCTACACCTTC	CASSLEGAHSGYTF
TRBV7-8	TRBJ1-6	-	-	TGTGCCAGCAGCTCAGAGGCCGGATGGAAGGATTCACCCCTCCACTTT	CASSSEAGWKDSPLHF
TRBV20-1	TRBJ1-1	-	TRBD1	TGCAGTGCTAGTTTACTTTTCGGGACAGACACTGAAGCTTTCTTT	CSASLLFGTDTEAFF
TRBV7-9	TRBJ2-2	-	TRBD2	TGTGCCAGCAGCCCTCACGACCTAGCGGGGAGCGGGGAGCTGTTTTTT	CASSPHDLAGSGELFF
TRBV15	TRBJ1-2	-	-	TGTGCCACCAGCAGAGATCGGGGCTATGGCTACACCTTC	CATSRDRGYGYTF
TRBV6-2/TRBV6-3	TRBJ2-7	-	TRBD1	TGTGCCAGCAGTTATCAGGGGGCGGGCGAGCAGTACTTC	CASSYQGAGEQYF
TRBV15	TRBJ1-2	once	-	TGTGCCACCAGCAGGGAGCCCGCGGGGGTATGGCCCTATGGCTACACCTTC	CATSREPAGVWPYGYTF
TRBV3-1/TRBV3-2	TRBJ1-2	-	-	TGTGCCAGCAGCCGATCGGACAATGGCTACACCTTC	CASSRSDNGYTF
TRBV3-1/TRBV3-2	TRBJ1-4	-	TRBD1	TGTGCCAGCAGCCCGGACAGGGTCGTGGAAAAACTGTTTTTT	CASSPDRVVEKLFF
TRBV6-6	TRBJ1-4	-	TRBD1	TGTGCCAGCAGTCAGGACAGGAGCCTGGGAAAACTGTTTTTT	CASSQDRSLGKLFF
TRBV3-1/TRBV3-2	TRBJ2-7	-	-	TGTGCCAGCAGCCAAGCCAAGTCGGAGGAGCAGTACTTC	CASSQAKSEEQYF
TRBV7-2	TRBJ1-3	-	TRBD1	TGTGCCAGCAGCTTAGCCGGGACAGACTCTGGAAACACCATATATTTT	CASSLAGTDSGNTIYF
TRBV9	TRBJ1-5	few	-	TGTGCCAGCAGCGTAGACGGTGTGAGCAATCAGCCCCAGCATTTT	CASSVDGVSNQPQHF
TRBV11-2	TRBJ2-7	few	TRBD1	TGTGCCAGCAGCACCCGGACAGGGTGGGACTACGAGCAGTACTTC	CASSTRTGWDYEQYF
TRBV5-1	TRBJ2-7	-	-	TGCGCCAGCAGCTTGATTACAGGGAAGGACGAGCAGTACTTC	CASSLITGKDEQYF
TRBV6-5	TRBJ2-1	-	-	TGTGCCAGCAGTTACTCGAACAGGGTAGGTGAGCAGTTCTTC	CASSYSNRVGEQFF
TRBV6-5	TRBJ2-7	-	TRBD2	TGTGCCAGCAGTTCCTCCCTAAGCGGGGGCTACGAGCAGTACTTC	CASSSSLSGGYEQYF
TRBV4-2	TRBJ1-4	-	-	TGTGCCAGCAGCCAAGATATCGGGGAAAAACTGTTTTTT	CASSQDIGEKLFF
TRBV18	TRBJ1-2	-	TRBD1	TGTGCCAGCTCACCGGACAGGGGGTACTATGGCTACACCTTC	CASSPDRGYYGYTF
TRBV3-1/TRBV3-2	TRBJ2-7	-	-	TGTGCCAGCAGCCATGGAGAAAAGCAGTACTTC	CASSHGEKQYF
TRBV2	TRBJ2-1	-	-	TGTGCCGGCGGGGTTATACCGCAAGATGAGCAGTTCTTC	CAGGVIPQDEQFF
TRBV6-5	TRBJ1-6	few	-	TGTGCCAGCGGTAGGACAGATGCAGGCAATTCACCCCTCCACTTT	CASGRTDAGNSPLHF
TRBV27	TRBJ2-2	-	-	TGTGCCAGCAGTTTATCGAGACGGGGGTGGACCGGGGAGCTGTTTTTT	CASSLSRRGWTGELFF
TRBV3-1/TRBV3-2	TRBJ1-1	-	-	TGTGCCAGCAGCTTCAGGGTTAGGAACACTGAAGCTTTCTTT	CASSFRVRNTEAFF
TRBV3-1/TRBV3-2	TRBJ2-3	once	TRBD1	TGTGCCAGCAGCCAGACAGGGGGCGTCGGTACAGATACGCAGTATTTT	CASSQTGGVGTDTQYF
TRBV28	TRBJ1-4	-	-	TGTGCCAGCAGGACCCCAGGGGTTCGAGAAAAACTGTTTTTT	CASRTPGVREKLFF
TRBV9	TRBJ1-2	few	TRBD1	TGTGCCAGCAGCGTAGCGGGACAGGGAAGGGGCTACACCTTC	CASSVAGQGRGYTF
TRBV19	TRBJ2-5	-	TRBD1	TGTGCCAGTAGTACCTCCGGGACAGGGAACCCTAAGGCCCAGTACTTC	CASSTSGTGNPKAQYF
TRBV6-2/TRBV6-3	TRBJ2-3	-	-	TGTGCCAGCAGTTACGTGGCGGGTGGGGCAGATACGCAGTATTTT	CASSYVAGGADTQYF
TRBV6-5	TRBJ1-1	-	TRBD1	TGTGCCAGCAGTTACTTGGGGACAGACACTGAAGCTTTCTTT	CASSYLGTDTEAFF
TRBV3-1/TRBV3-2	TRBJ1-2	-	-	TGTGCCAGCAGCCAAGGGGGACACGGTGCTAGCTACACCTTC	CASSQGGHGASYTF
TRBV7-3	TRBJ1-1	-	TRBD1	TGTGCCAGCAGCTCTCAGGGGGCGCGGGGGAACACTGAAGCTTTCTTT	CASSSQGARGNTEAFF
TRBV7-9	TRBJ1-1	few	-	TGTGCCAGCATCCCTTACGTCGGCGGGAACACTGAAGCTTTCTTT	CASIPYVGGNTEAFF
TRBV4-2	TRBJ2-7	once	TRBD1	TGTGCCAGCAGCCAAGGCCCGGGACAGAGCTACGAGCAGTACTTC	CASSQGPGQSYEQYF
TRBV10-3	TRBJ1-1	-	-	TGTGCCGCCCGGGGAGGCAACGAGAACACTGAAGCTTTCTTT	CAARGGNENTEAFF
TRBV20-1	TRBJ1-2	-	-	TGCAGTGCTAGTTGGGGCGTAGATGGCTACACCTTC	CSASWGVDGYTF
TRBV5-4	TRBJ1-1	-	-	TGTGCCAGCAGCGGAATTAAGGAGAGGACTGAAGCTTTCTTT	CASSGIKERTEAFF
TRBV9	TRBJ2-2	-	-	TGTGCCAGCAGCGCCCAGGGGAACACCGGGGAGCTGTTTTTT	CASSAQGNTGELFF
TRBV6-6	TRBJ1-1	-	-	TGTGCCAGCTCTCGGGGGACTGAAGCTTTCTTT	CASSRGTEAFF
TRBV12-3/TRBV12-4	TRBJ1-2	-	-	TGTGCCAGCACCAAGACAACGAACTATGGCTACACCTTC	CASTKTTNYGYTF
TRBV29-1	TRBJ1-2	-	TRBD1	TGCAGCGCCGACAGGGGGCATGGCTACACCTTC	CSADRGHGYTF
TRBV2	TRBJ2-1	few	-	TGTGCCACCCAGAAGGAGCAGTTCTTC	CATQKEQFF
TRBV20-1	TRBJ1-5	-	TRBD1	TGCAGTGCTAGTTCCTGGACAGGAGGGGAGCCCCAGCATTTT	CSASSWTGGEPQHF
TRBV4-2	TRBJ1-4	once	-	TGTGCCAGCAGCGGGACGGGGGGCGATGAAAAACTGTTTTTT	CASSGTGGDEKLFF